These T cell receptor beta chains were read from a single sample in a study of blood T cell repertoires in COVID-19. Only in-frame clones appear in the TCRdb table, and some are missing; sequencing was by immunoSEQ multiplex PCR. The sample consists of around 300,000 clones, about nine tenths of them appearing once. The sequencing sample was made of peripheral blood. The receptors stem from a man in his fifties with acute or convalescent COVID-19. The CDR3 runs from the conserved cysteine through the conserved F or W. A D gene is named only where the DNA matches it firmly. Part of the rows lack a size; the others show once, few, many or a class for expanded clones.

length: 15; size: NA; V: TRBV30; J: TRBJ2-1; D: NA; DNA: TGTGCCTGGAGTATAGGGGGTGTCTACTACAATGAGCAGTTCTTC; CDR3: CAWSIGGVYYNEQFF
length: 15; size: few; V: TRBV6-2/TRBV6-3; J: TRBJ2-7; D: TRBD2; DNA: TGTGCCAGCAGTTACTCGACGGGACTAGCCTACGAGCAGTACTTC; CDR3: CASSYSTGLAYEQYF
length: 14; size: NA; V: TRBV6-2/TRBV6-3; J: TRBJ2-1; D: NA; DNA: TGTGCCAGCAGTTACTCGGGCGGGGCAAATGAGCAGTTCTTC; CDR3: CASSYSGGANEQFF
length: 21; size: NA; V: TRBV18; J: TRBJ2-5; D: TRBD2; DNA: TGTGCCAGCTCACCCTCGCCTTGGGCTAGCGGGGGCCTTGGGATTCAAGAGACCCAGTACTTC; CDR3: CASSPSPWASGGLGIQETQYF
length: 13; size: NA; V: TRBV19; J: TRBJ1-2; D: NA; DNA: TGTGCCAGTAGTATGAGGGGGGGGACTGGCTACACCTTC; CDR3: CASSMRGGTGYTF
length: 16; size: NA; V: TRBV19; J: TRBJ2-3; D: TRBD2; DNA: TGTGCCAGTAGGGACGGACTAGCGGGGGGTTTAGGTACGCAGTATTTT; CDR3: CASRDGLAGGLGTQYF
length: 13; size: NA; V: TRBV2; J: TRBJ1-5; D: NA; DNA: TGTGCCAGCAGTCCCGACAGTTTTCAGCCCCAGCATTTT; CDR3: CASSPDSFQPQHF
length: 12; size: NA; V: TRBV10-3; J: TRBJ2-7; D: NA; DNA: TGTGCCATCAGTGAGGAGGGTAACGAGCAGTACTTC; CDR3: CAISEEGNEQYF
length: 11; size: NA; V: TRBV29-1; J: TRBJ2-3; D: NA; DNA: TGCAGCGTTGAAAGAGCAGATACGCAGTATTTT; CDR3: CSVERADTQYF
length: 13; size: NA; V: TRBV30; J: TRBJ1-5; D: NA; DNA: TGTGCCTGGAGTCTTAACAGGGAGCAGCCCCAGCATTTT; CDR3: CAWSLNREQPQHF
length: 16; size: NA; V: TRBV9; J: TRBJ2-3; D: TRBD2; DNA: TGTGCCAGCAGCGTATCGGCGGGGGGGCGGACAGATACGCAGTATTTT; CDR3: CASSVSAGGRTDTQYF
length: 11; size: NA; V: TRBV20-1; J: TRBJ2-5; D: NA; DNA: TGCAGTGCAAGAGTACAAGAGACCCAGTACTTC; CDR3: CSARVQETQYF
length: 11; size: once; V: TRBV10-3; J: TRBJ1-2; D: NA; DNA: TGTGCCATCAGTGAGACATATGGCTACACCTTC; CDR3: CAISETYGYTF
length: 20; size: NA; V: TRBV4-1; J: TRBJ2-5; D: NA; DNA: TGCGCCAGCAGCCAAGTTGAGCGGACAGCTTTTTCCTTGTACCAAGAGACCCAGTACTTC; CDR3: CASSQVERTAFSLYQETQYF
length: 15; size: NA; V: TRBV2; J: TRBJ2-3; D: NA; DNA: TGTGCCAGCAGTGAGAGTAGGGGAAAGACAGATACGCAGTATTTT; CDR3: CASSESRGKTDTQYF
length: 16; size: NA; V: TRBV19; J: TRBJ2-3; D: TRBD2; DNA: TGTGCCAGTAGTGTTGGACTAGTCGGGCGCACAGATACGCAGTATTTT; CDR3: CASSVGLVGRTDTQYF
length: 15; size: NA; V: TRBV9; J: TRBJ2-1; D: NA; DNA: TGTGCCAGCAGCGTAGTAGAGGGGGCCTACAATGAGCAGTTCTTC; CDR3: CASSVVEGAYNEQFF
length: 12; size: NA; V: TRBV30; J: TRBJ2-3; D: NA; DNA: TGTGCCTGGGACAGGACGAGGGATACGCAGTATTTT; CDR3: CAWDRTRDTQYF
length: 15; size: many; V: TRBV7-9; J: TRBJ2-5; D: TRBD1; DNA: TGTGCCAGCAGCCCCATGGACAGGGTCGGGGGGACCCAGTACTTC; CDR3: CASSPMDRVGGTQYF
length: 13; size: NA; V: TRBV30; J: TRBJ1-4; D: NA; DNA: TGTGCCTGGAGTGTATGGACAGATGAAAAACTGTTTTTT; CDR3: CAWSVWTDEKLFF